These T cell receptor beta chains were read from a single sample in a study of cytomegalovirus exposure and HLA in healthy donors. The table came from immunoSEQ multiplex PCR; TCRdb's copy has only in-frame clones and leaves some out. The table lists more than 150,000 clones, around 86% of them singletons, with around 1.5% in the top ten. The material sequenced was PBMCs. All receptors come from a man aged 45-65 years in good health and CMV-seronegative. Each CDR3 is given with its conserved first and last residue. Fields, in order: D gene, clone size, V gene, J gene, CDR3 DNA, CDR3 protein. A D gene is named only where the DNA matches it firmly. Only part of the rows carry a size: once, few, many, or a class if the clone is expanded.

NA	NA	TRBV7-2	TRBJ1-2	TGTGCCAGCAGCTCTCCCCCCTTTCTCCATGGCTACACCTTC	CASSSPPFLHGYTF
TRBD2	NA	TRBV7-9	TRBJ2-2	TGTTCCAGCAGCCGCAGGAGCGGGGCTAACACCGGGGAGCTGTTTTTT	CSSSRRSGANTGELFF
NA	NA	TRBV4-3	TRBJ2-6	TGCGCCAGCAGCCAAGACTCCAGGGCCGGGGCCAACGTCCTGACTTTC	CASSQDSRAGANVLTF
NA	NA	TRBV15	TRBJ1-1	TGTGCCACCAGCAGAGCTAGGGGAATGAACACTGAAGCTTTCTTT	CATSRARGMNTEAFF
TRBD1	NA	TRBV19	TRBJ2-5	TGTGCCAGTAGGGCGACAGGGAGTGGGGGAGAGACCCAGTACTTC	CASRATGSGGETQYF
NA	NA	TRBV28	TRBJ1-5	TGTGCCAGCATATCGGGGGATAGCAATCAGCCCCAGCATTTT	CASISGDSNQPQHF
NA	NA	TRBV5-8	TRBJ2-5	TGTGCCAGCAGCTTTGGGCACATCACGGGGGAGACCCAGTACTTC	CASSFGHITGETQYF
NA	few	TRBV19	TRBJ2-1	TGTGCCAGTACCGGGGACTTCCCTAATGAGCAGTTCTTC	CASTGDFPNEQFF
NA	NA	TRBV14	TRBJ2-7	TGTGCCAGCAGCCAACAGGGTGGCGGCTACGAGCAGTACTTC	CASSQQGGGYEQYF
TRBD2	NA	TRBV7-6	TRBJ2-7	TGTGCCAGCAGCTTAGTGTCGGCTAGCGGGGGGGCCAAGATCCCCTACGAGCAGTACTTC	CASSLVSASGGAKIPYEQYF
TRBD2	NA	TRBV7-2	TRBJ2-5	TGTGCCAGCAGCTTAGGGCTAGCGGGAGGTAAAGAGACCCAGTACTTC	CASSLGLAGGKETQYF
NA	NA	TRBV4-2	TRBJ2-7	TGTGCCAGCAGCCAGCAGGGTCACGAGCAGTACTTC	CASSQQGHEQYF
TRBD1	NA	TRBV5-3	TRBJ1-6	TGTGCCAGAAGCTATCTTACCTCACAGGGGTGGCTTTCTTCACCCCTCCACTTT	CARSYLTSQGWLSSPLHF
TRBD2	NA	TRBV19	TRBJ2-5	TGTGCCAGTAGTAGAGCGGGGGAGACCCAGTACTTC	CASSRAGETQYF
NA	NA	TRBV6-5	TRBJ1-2	TGTGCCAGCAGTTCCCCGACAGTATCGAACTATGGCTACACCTTC	CASSSPTVSNYGYTF
NA	few	TRBV19	TRBJ1-2	TGTGCCAGTAGTACCCTTTCAGGGGATCATGGCTACACCTTC	CASSTLSGDHGYTF
TRBD2	NA	TRBV5-1	TRBJ2-1	TGCGCCAGCAGCTTGACTAGCGGGAGTATCAATGAGCAGTTCTTC	CASSLTSGSINEQFF
TRBD2	NA	TRBV11-2	TRBJ2-3	TGTGCCAGCAGCGCATCTAGCGGGGGGGCCCCAGATACGCAGTATTTT	CASSASSGGAPDTQYF
TRBD2	NA	TRBV2	TRBJ2-1	TGTGCCAGCAGGGGGACTAGCGGGAGTAGAGAGCAGTTCTTC	CASRGTSGSREQFF
TRBD1	NA	TRBV29-1	TRBJ1-1	TGCAGCGGAGGACAGGGCCGTACTGAAGCTTTCTTT	CSGGQGRTEAFF
NA	NA	TRBV7-9	TRBJ2-7	TGTGCCAGCAGCTCCCTTCCGTACGAGCAGTACTTC	CASSSLPYEQYF
TRBD2	NA	TRBV6-6	TRBJ2-5	TGTGCCAGTAGTTACTCCATGGGAGGGAGCCAAGAGACCCAGTACTTC	CASSYSMGGSQETQYF
NA	NA	TRBV27	TRBJ1-4	TGTGCCAGCAGTTTCACCGGACCCCGGGATGGAAAACTGTTTTTT	CASSFTGPRDGKLFF
NA	NA	TRBV28	TRBJ1-1	TGTGCCAGCAGATACCCAGTCACGAACACTGAAGCTTTCTTT	CASRYPVTNTEAFF
TRBD1	NA	TRBV4-3	TRBJ2-3	TGCGCCAGCAGCCCGCGTGGGACAGACCGTGGGGCAGATACGCAGTATTTT	CASSPRGTDRGADTQYF
NA	NA	TRBV5-1	TRBJ1-1	TGCGCCAGCAGCTTGACAGGTACCCCTAACACTGAAGCTTTCTTT	CASSLTGTPNTEAFF
NA	NA	TRBV9	TRBJ1-2	TGTGCCAGCAGCGTAGCCCGACAGAGCTATGGCTACACCTTC	CASSVARQSYGYTF
NA	NA	TRBV13	TRBJ2-7	TGTGCCAGCAGCCCAAGCAGGGGGGCCTACGAGCAGTACTTC	CASSPSRGAYEQYF
TRBD1	NA	TRBV2	TRBJ1-1	TGTGCCAGCGGTGACAGGGGCTTAAACACTGAAGCTTTCTTT	CASGDRGLNTEAFF
TRBD1	NA	TRBV19	TRBJ1-5	TGTGCCAGTAGTATAGTAACAGGGGTAAGCAATCAGCCCCAGCATTTT	CASSIVTGVSNQPQHF
TRBD1	NA	TRBV4-1	TRBJ1-5	TGCGCCAGCAGCCCGGGACAGGGAGCTCAGCCCCAGCATTTT	CASSPGQGAQPQHF
NA	NA	TRBV19	TRBJ1-4	TGTGCCAGTAGTGCAGGGGCGGCAGGTGGGGAAAAACTGTTTTTT	CASSAGAAGGEKLFF
NA	NA	TRBV4-2	TRBJ1-2	TGTGCCAGCAGCCAAGAATCATCAGGGGCCTATGGCTACACCTTC	CASSQESSGAYGYTF
TRBD1	NA	TRBV7-9	TRBJ2-5	TGTGCCAGCAGCTTAGGGGACAGGCGTTCCCAGTACTTC	CASSLGDRRSQYF
TRBD1	NA	TRBV6-5	TRBJ2-5	TGTGCCAGCAGTAGCGACAGGGGGATCGGGAAGACCCAGTACTTC	CASSSDRGIGKTQYF
TRBD2	NA	TRBV9	TRBJ2-7	TGTGCCAGCAGCGTAGGGGGGGGACTAGCGGGTACCTACGAGCAGTACTTC	CASSVGGGLAGTYEQYF
NA	NA	TRBV2	TRBJ2-1	TGTGCCAGCAGTGGGACTATTGAGCAGTTCTTC	CASSGTIEQFF
NA	NA	TRBV11-1	TRBJ2-1	TGTGCCAGCAGCTTGCTAGTTACAAGCTCCTACAATGAGCAGTTCTTC	CASSLLVTSSYNEQFF
NA	once	TRBV28	TRBJ2-6	TGTGCCAGCAGGGACTCAGGGGACCCTGGGGCCAACGTCCTGACTTTC	CASRDSGDPGANVLTF
NA	NA	TRBV6-5	TRBJ1-2	TGTGCCAGCAGATACGGACAGAAGAACTATGGCTACACCTTC	CASRYGQKNYGYTF
NA	NA	TRBV5-4	TRBJ2-7	TGTGCCAGCAGCTTGTACGGGTCCTACGAGCAGTACTTC	CASSLYGSYEQYF
NA	NA	TRBV7-2	TRBJ1-2	TGTGCCAGCAGCTTAAACAGTGATTATGGCTACACCTTC	CASSLNSDYGYTF